The T cell receptor beta chain under discussion was sequenced for a study of cytomegalovirus exposure and HLA in healthy donors. Study results and caveats: Reportedly, diagnosis of cytomegalovirus status by the classifier showed high specificity and sensitivity.

PCR amplification relied on 60 Vbeta primers (plus 13 Jbeta primers). Sequencing was performed with immunoSEQ multiplex PCR; in TCRdb, only in-frame clones are kept and a portion is missing. In the table there are over 95,000 clones, less than 80% of which are singletons. With respect to this clone: The antigen is unknown.

Germline V gene data show CDR1 as KGHSH and CDR2 as LQKENI. With V trimmed by 8 bases and J by 3 bases, 11 bases remained unmatched. The CDR3 is 15 residues long. The specimen sequenced was PBMCs. The chain employs TRBV18 and TRBJ2-5; 8 positions agree with TRBD2. The receptor's source is a man between 40 and 49 years old in good health and CMV-seronegative. CDR3 nucleotide sequence: TGTGCCAGCCTCCCAGGCCACGGGGGGGAAGAGACCCAGTACTTC. Its translation is CASLPGHGGEETQYF.